These 15 T cell receptor beta chains were all obtained from the same sample, sequenced in a study of stem cell transplantation in POMP-related autoinflammatory disease. Study-wide results and caveats: PRAID patients trended toward lower TRB diversity and higher clonality in all analyzed T-cell subsets. Fewer unique TRB V-J gene pairings were identified in patients with PRAID.

No cognate antigen is known for these TCRs. Sequenced by immunoSEQ multiplex PCR; TCRdb stores in-frame clones only, minus some. The repertoire consists of 8,000 to 10,000 clones, with 80% to 95% occurring once and the leading ten covering around 2.8%. The sample consisted of CD8+ T cells from PBMCs, taken before stem cell transplantation. These receptors originate from a human donor with POMP-related autoinflammation and immune dysregulation (PRAID).

J is TRBJ1-2 and V is TRBV11-2; D gene uncertain. The CDR3 is 14 amino acids. Germline V gene sequence: CDR1 SGHAT, CDR2 FQNNGV. Between the trimmed V and J ends, which lost 0 bases and 4 bases, there was a span of 9 bases. The CDR3 region has the DNA TGTGCCAGCAGCTTAGAGGCACGTGGCTATGGCTACACCTTC. Its protein is CASSLEARGYGYTF.

This clone was seen a few times. The rearrangement links TRBV4-2 to TRBJ2-7; perhaps TRBD2 as D (5 bases). CDR3 length: 16 amino acids. Germline values: CDR1 LGHNA, CDR2 YNFKEQ. The V end lost 1 base, the J end lost 3 bases, and 16 bases lay between the germline ends. DNA for the CDR3: TGTGCCAGCAGCCAAGGGCGGGCAATCCCCCTCTACGAGCAGTACTTC. Its translation is CASSQGRAIPLYEQYF.

The chain links TRBV6-1 to TRBJ2-2; no definite D call. V gave up 7 bases and J gave up 6 bases, with 9 bases separating them. This CDR3 spans 12 amino acids. Germline V gene lookup returns CDR1 MNHNS and CDR2 SASEGT. CDR3 DNA sequence: TGTGCCAGCACCAAGCCAGCCGGGGAGCTGTTTTTT. Its protein product is CASTKPAGELFF.

This clone was found a few times. The gene calls are TRBV30 and TRBJ1-2, with D perhaps TRBD1 (5 bases). V shed 1 base and J shed 8 bases, with 14 bases lying between them. This CDR3 contains 13 residues. CDR1 is GTSNPN and CDR2 is SVGIG in the germline V gene (reference sequence). This chain's CDR3 is CAWSAHPRGGYTF. In nucleotides, the CDR3 is TGTGCCTGGAGTGCCCACCCTAGGGGCGGCTACACCTTC.

The chain joins TRBV27 to TRBJ1-1; 10 bases map to TRBD1. Germline-derived CDR1 and CDR2 are MNHEY and SMNVEV (reference sequence). The CDR3 has 15 amino acids. J was trimmed by 8 bases and V by 2 bases; bases with no gene match: 8. CDR3 sequence (DNA): TGTGCCAGCAGTTTAGAGACAGGGGGCATGGGAGAAGCTTTCTTT. Amino acids: CASSLETGGMGEAFF.

This sequence joins TRBV7-8 and TRBJ2-1, with D possibly TRBD2 on 5 matching bases. The germline V gene has CDR1 SGHVS and CDR2 FQNEAQ. This CDR3 is 15 amino acids long. V lost 5 bases, J lost 4 bases, and 15 bases lay in between. This CDR3 reads CASSLSAALYNEQFF. In nucleotides, the CDR3 is TGTGCCAGCAGCCTTTCAGCGGCCCTTTACAATGAGCAGTTCTTC.

This clone has only one observation. In nucleotides, the CDR3 is TGTGCCAGCAGCCCTAGCGGACTGTTATCCTACGAGCAGTACTTC. Protein: CASSPSGLLSYEQYF. This chain uses TRBV13 with TRBJ2-7; the match to TRBD2 covers 7 bases. Germline loops: CDR1 PRHDT, CDR2 FYEKMQ (reference sequence). The V and J ends lost 5 bases and 1 base, in that order; junction bases with no gene match: 8. The CDR3 loop spans 15 amino acids.

The V gene is TRBV28, the J gene TRBJ2-1; 8 nucleotides align to TRBD2. Looked up from germline, CDR1 is MDHEN and CDR2 is SYDVKM. The CDR3 extends over 14 amino acids. V dropped 1 base and J dropped 4; count of bases not matched to a gene: 0. CDR3: CASSLSSGYNEQFF. The CDR3 DNA reads TGTGCCAGCAGTTTATCTAGCGGGTACAATGAGCAGTTCTTC. Full variable domain (remainder filled in from reference TRBV28 and TRBJ2-1): DVKVTQSSRYLVKRTGEKVFLECVQDMDHENMFWYRQDPGLGLRLIYFSYDVKMKEKGDIPEGYSVSREKKERFSLILESASTNQTSMYLCASSLSSGYNEQFFGPGTRLTVL.

The chain combines TRBV2 with TRBJ2-7; 7 bases match TRBD2. The CDR3 contains 17 residues. Germline trimming cut 3 bases from V and 2 bases from J; bases unmatched to any gene: 13. Looked up from germline, CDR1 is SNHLY and CDR2 is FYNNEI. The DNA for the CDR3 is TGTGCCAGCAGTGACAACCCGGGTCTAGCGGTTGCCTACGAGCAGTACTTC. Protein product: CASSDNPGLAVAYEQYF.

V is TRBV19 and J is TRBJ1-3, with a possible D match to TRBD1 (6 bases). V lost 10 bases, J lost 4 bases, and 11 bases lay in between. The CDR3 is made up of 12 amino acids. Germline V gives CDR1 LNHDA, CDR2 SQIVND (reference sequence). The CDR3 DNA reads TGTGCCACCTGGACAGCGGGAAACACCATATATTTT. Protein sequence: CATWTAGNTIYF. Variable domain in full (rest from reference TRBV19 and TRBJ1-3): DGGITQSPKYLFRKEGQNVTLSCEQNLNHDAMYWYRQDPGQGLRLIYYSQIVNDFQKGDIAEGYSVSREKKESFPLTVTSAQKNPTAFYLCATWTAGNTIYFGEGSWLTVV.

V and J are TRBV19 and TRBJ2-6; D ambiguous. CDR3 length: 13 amino acids. CDR1 is LNHDA, CDR2 SQIVND, per germline (reference sequence). With 1 base removed from V and 3 bases from J, the gap between germline ends came to 1 base. The chain's CDR3 is CASSIGGANVLTF. The CDR3 nucleotides read TGTGCCAGTAGTATAGGTGGGGCCAACGTCCTGACTTTC. Drawing the rest from reference TRBV19 and TRBJ2-6, the complete variable domain is DGGITQSPKYLFRKEGQNVTLSCEQNLNHDAMYWYRQDPGQGLRLIYYSQIVNDFQKGDIAEGYSVSREKKESFPLTVTSAQKNPTAFYLCASSIGGANVLTFGAGSRLTVL.

This sequence joins TRBV13 and TRBJ2-7; a weak D match, TRBD1 (6 bases). The ends were cut back, 4 bases at V and 0 bases at J, with 13 bases in the middle. The CDR3 is 15 amino acids. In germline, CDR1 is PRHDT, CDR2 FYEKMQ (reference sequence). In DNA form, the CDR3 reads TGTGCCAGCAGCTACCGACAGGCCTACTCCTACGAGCAGTACTTC. As protein: CASSYRQAYSYEQYF. Complete variable domain (other parts from reference TRBV13 and TRBJ2-7): AAGVIQSPRHLIKEKRETATLKCYPIPRHDTVYWYQQGPGQDPQFLISFYEKMQSDKGSIPDRFSAQQFSDYHSELNMSSLELGDSALYFCASSYRQAYSYEQYFGPGTRLTVT.

The rearrangement joins TRBV5-4 to TRBJ2-5; TRBD2 matches at 7 bases. The germline gives CDR1 SGHNT, CDR2 YYREEE (reference sequence). Trimming removed 4 bases from V and 9 bases from J; junction bases left unmatched: 21. The CDR3 runs 17 residues. CDR3 sequence: CASSLLRRRLASGAQYF. In DNA, the CDR3 is TGTGCCAGCAGCCTACTCCGACGGAGACTAGCCTCCGGGGCCCAGTACTTC.

V and J are TRBV15 and TRBJ2-6; D remains ambiguous. The germline V and J ends were trimmed by 0 bases and 0 bases, with 9 bases remaining between them. The CDR3 has 17 amino acids. Germline loops: CDR1 LNHNV, CDR2 YYDKDF (reference sequence). In nucleotides, the CDR3 is TGTGCCACCAGCAGAGATTGGGTGGGCTCTGGGGCCAACGTCCTGACTTTC. Its protein product is CATSRDWVGSGANVLTF.

Here the CDR3 DNA reads TGTGCCAGCAGCCCGGAGACTACCCGTGGATATGGCTACACCTTC. This codes for CASSPETTRGYGYTF. The J gene is TRBJ1-2, the V gene TRBV5-5; D unresolved. The CDR3 is 15 residues long. Between the trimmed V and J ends, which lost 4 bases and 5 bases, there was a span of 18 bases. The germline V gene encodes CDR1 SGHKS and CDR2 YYEKEE (reference sequence).